These 5 T cell receptor beta chains share one sample of origin, sequenced in a study of tumor and adjacent non-tumor tissue in lung cancer. The template was RNA from unsorted bulk tissue. TCRbeta libraries were built with three rounds of nested PCR, modified from ARM-PCR. One entry per CDR3 protein, called by TCRdb with MiXCR from the multiplex PCR reads. Of 120,000 or so distinct CDR3 sequences in the sample, 84% were seen once. Sequencing was done on a sample of lung tumor tissue. All receptors come from a man between 65 and 85 years old with non-small cell lung cancer.

The chain combines TRBV6-5 with TRBJ2-7; no clear D. Germline CDR1 and CDR2: MNHEY and SVGAGI. The CDR3 is made up of 15 amino acids. The CDR3 nucleotides are TGTGTCGTCGGAAGGAGACAAGCAGGTGCTTACGAGCAGTACTTC. Protein: CVVGRRQAGAYEQYF.

Concerning this clonotype itself: The DNA is left out, because the CDR3 cannot be placed on it with certainty; the CDR3 is given as TCRdb lists it. The chain employs TRBV28 and TRBJ2-7; TRBD1, as called in the table, went unchecked against the DNA. The CDR3 spans 13 residues, counting both ends. Germline lookup yields CDR1 MDHEN and CDR2 SYDVKM. The CDR3 is CARTSPYGCEQYF.

The chain employs TRBV6-5 and TRBJ1-2; TRBD1 agrees at 7 bases. Germline CDR1 is MNHEY and CDR2 is SVGAGI. The CDR3 is 13 amino acids. The junction had 11 bases not matched to a gene; V was cut back by 6 bases and J by 10 bases. CDR3: CASRSRGGRDYTF. The DNA of the CDR3 is TGTGCCAGCAGGTCCCGAGGGGGCAGGGACTACACCTTC.

About this clonotype itself: Since a much larger clone is just one base distant, this may be a read error. The chain joins TRBV7-9 to TRBJ2-1; TRBD2 might be the D (6 bases). This CDR3 contains 17 residues. The V gene's germline CDR1 is SEHNR and CDR2 FQNEAQ (reference sequence). CDR3 in DNA: TGTGCCTGCAGCTTAGCACCTATCTGGGGGGATAACAATGAGCAGTTCTTC. Amino acids: CACSLAPIWGDNNEQFF.

On this clonotype: The germline gene is not matched at one end of the junction; a read error may be the cause. V is TRBV29-1 and J is TRBJ2-3; 7 bases fit TRBD2. The CDR3 loop spans 14 amino acids. Germline V lookup: CDR1 SQVTM, CDR2 ANQGSEA. The CDR3 here is CSVVPWDYTHTHYF. In DNA form, the CDR3 reads TGCAGCGTTGTCCCATGGGACTACACACATACGCATTATTTT.